Listed here are 17 T cell receptor beta chains from one sample, sequenced in a study of OX40 agonist ivuxolimab in advanced cancers. Data came from immunoSEQ multiplex PCR; TCRdb stores just in-frame clones and leaves some out. The sample has over 75,000 clones; 70% to 90% are singletons. The source was CD4+ or CD8+ T cells sorted from blood, collected in a trial of the OX40 agonist ivuxolimab. The origin of the receptors is an adult with an advanced solid tumor such as melanoma, head and neck, liver or kidney cancer.

This chain joins TRBV5-1 and TRBJ2-5, with a possible D match to TRBD1 (6 bases). The germline V gene has CDR1 SGHRS and CDR2 YFSETQ. The V end lost 4 bases, the J end lost 5 bases, and 15 bases lay between the germline ends. The CDR3 length is 14 residues. This chain's CDR3 is CASSRTGSEETQYF. In DNA, the CDR3 is TGCGCCAGCAGCCGAACAGGGTCAGAGGAGACCCAGTACTTC.

A word on this clone: An end of the junction differs from the germline gene, which may be a read error. This chain connects TRBV7-7 to TRBJ1-4, with 8 nucleotides matching TRBD1. Looked up from germline, CDR1 is SSHAT and CDR2 is FNYEAQ (reference sequence). This CDR3 comprises 13 residues. The CDR3 region has the DNA TGTGCTAGCAGCTCGGACAGGGATGGGAAACTGTTTTTT. It translates to CASSSDRDGKLFF.

The CDR3 loop is CASSQQTTGAYEQYV. Written as DNA, the CDR3 is TGCGCCAGCAGTCAACAGACTACAGGGGCCTACGAGCAGTACGTC. The chain couples TRBV23-1 to TRBJ2-7; 7 bases map to TRBD1. TRBV23-1 qualifies as an ORF whose function is uncertain. V lost 2 bases, J lost 2 bases, and 6 bases stayed unmatched. The CDR3 length is 15 residues.

The chain carries TRBV19 and TRBJ1-1, with 7 bases identical to TRBD1. The CDR3 has 14 amino acids. Looked up from germline, CDR1 is LNHDA and CDR2 is SQIVND (reference sequence). V lost 9 bases, J lost 1 base, and 8 bases stayed unmatched. CDR3: CASSYRQGNTEAFF. The CDR3 DNA reads TGTGCCAGCAGCTATCGACAGGGGAACACTGAAGCTTTCTTT.

The chain couples TRBV27 to TRBJ2-7; TRBD2 matches 15 bases. The germline CDR1 and CDR2 sequences are MNHEY and SMNVEV (reference sequence). The CDR3 consists of 17 residues. Losses at the gene ends were 5 bases for V and 3 bases for J; bases not matched to a gene: 8. CDR3 sequence: CASSQGLAGGYDYEQYF. The CDR3 nucleotides are TGTGCCAGCAGTCAAGGACTAGCGGGAGGGTATGACTACGAGCAGTACTTC.

The chain is built from TRBV18 and TRBJ2-5; D might be TRBD1 or TRBD2, each matching 5 bases. Trimming removed 2 bases from V and 2 bases from J, with 12 bases in between. The CDR3 loop spans 15 amino acids. The germline V gene has CDR1 KGHSH and CDR2 LQKENI. The CDR3 nucleotides are TGTGCCAGCTCACCAGCCGAGGGGATACAAGAGACCCAGTACTTC. Its protein is CASSPAEGIQETQYF.

This sequence joins TRBV25-1 and TRBJ2-5, with 9 nucleotides matching TRBD1. Germline trimming cut 4 bases from V and 7 bases from J; bases unmatched to any gene: 7. CDR3 length: 14 residues. Germline lookup yields CDR1 MGHDK and CDR2 SYGVNS. CDR3 in amino acids: CASSGRRQGGTQYF. The DNA of the CDR3 is TGTGCCAGCAGTGGGCGTAGACAGGGGGGGACCCAGTACTTC.

The chain recombines TRBV5-1 with TRBJ1-1, with D tentatively TRBD1 (5 bases). CDR1 is SGHRS and CDR2 is YFSETQ in the germline V gene. The CDR3 covers 13 residues. Trimming took off 0 bases at V and 3 bases at J, with 6 bases between the two ends. The chain's CDR3 is CASSLAGDTEAFF. Written as DNA, the CDR3 is TGCGCCAGCAGCTTGGCGGGGGACACTGAAGCTTTCTTT.

Remarks on this clone: At one end, the junction sequence differs from germline, possibly due to a read error. CDR3 nucleotides: TGTGCTAGCAGCTTAGGACTAGCCGCCACCGGGGAGCTGTTTTTT. It is translated as CASSLGLAATGELFF. The rearrangement uses TRBV7-7 and TRBJ2-2; 8 bases align to TRBD2. The V gene's germline CDR1 is SSHAT and CDR2 FNYEAQ (reference sequence). The CDR3 is 15 amino acids.

The rearrangement joins TRBV15 to TRBJ2-1, with 16 bases matching TRBD2. The germline V gene has CDR1 LNHNV and CDR2 YYDKDF (reference sequence). The J segment lost 7 bases and the V segment lost 0 bases, leaving 3 bases of the junction unmatched. The CDR3 runs 17 residues. The CDR3 sequence: CATSRDGTSGRGNEQFF. The CDR3 DNA follows: TGTGCCACCAGCAGAGATGGGACTAGCGGGAGGGGTAATGAGCAGTTCTTC.

The chain couples TRBV30 to TRBJ2-1, with TRBD2 matching 7 bases. The CDR3 runs to 16 residues. CDR1 and CDR2 from the germline V gene are GTSNPN and SVGIG (reference sequence). V dropped 3 bases and J dropped 4; count of bases not matched to a gene: 12. This chain's CDR3 is CAWSRRASGAYNEQFF. The CDR3 DNA reads TGTGCCTGGAGCCGGCGGGCTAGCGGAGCATACAATGAGCAGTTCTTC.

The rearrangement links TRBV11-2 to TRBJ2-3; the match to TRBD1 covers 9 bases. This CDR3 contains 15 residues. V was pared by 3 bases and J by 6 bases, with 7 bases of the junction left unmatched. Germline-derived CDR1 and CDR2 are SGHAT and FQNNGV. The CDR3 DNA reads as TGTGCCAGCAGCTTCACCGGGACAGGGTCGGATACGCAGTATTTT. Its translation is CASSFTGTGSDTQYF.

V is TRBV10-3 and J is TRBJ2-7; D possibly uses TRBD1 or TRBD2 (9 bases each). CDR3 size: 18 residues. Germline CDR1 ENHRY, CDR2 SYGVKD. The V end lost 3 bases, the J end lost 0 bases, and 21 bases lay between the germline ends. The CDR3 spells CAISESQGARGGSYEQYF. CDR3 coding DNA: TGTGCCATCAGTGAATCACAGGGGGCGCGGGGGGGCTCCTACGAGCAGTACTTC.

The chain combines TRBV5-1 with TRBJ2-5; TRBD2 matches 14 bases. This CDR3 comprises 15 residues. The germline gives CDR1 SGHRS, CDR2 YFSETQ. Losses at the gene ends were 4 bases for V and 5 bases for J; bases not matched to a gene: 4. The CDR3 here is CASSPRLAGGETQYF. In DNA form, the CDR3 reads TGCGCCAGCAGCCCCCGACTAGCGGGAGGGGAGACCCAGTACTTC.

This clone was seen just once. DNA of the CDR3: TGTGCCAGCAGCTACTCCCAGCCGAACACTGAAGCTTTCTTT. It yields the protein CASSYSQPNTEAFF. This chain links TRBV7-9 with TRBJ1-1; no reliable D call. The CDR3 contains 14 residues. The V end was cut by 4 bases, the J end by 1 base, with 10 bases between. CDR1 is SEHNR and CDR2 is FQNEAQ in the germline V gene (reference sequence).

This chain connects TRBV10-3 to TRBJ2-7; D perhaps matches TRBD1 (5 bases). The CDR3 is 13 amino acids. V was shortened by 4 bases and J by 6 bases, with 13 bases between the two germline ends. Germline V gene lookup returns CDR1 ENHRY and CDR2 SYGVKD. CDR3 loop: CAISVSQQGEQYF. CDR3 DNA: TGTGCCATCAGTGTGTCACAGCAGGGCGAGCAGTACTTC.

The V call is TRBV30, the J call TRBJ2-3, with a tentative D call TRBD2 (6 bases). The CDR3 contains 14 residues. V lost 2 bases, J lost 0 bases, and 9 bases lay in between. The germline V gene has CDR1 GTSNPN and CDR2 SVGIG (reference sequence). CDR3 protein: CAWSTLASTDTQYF. CDR3 nucleotides: TGTGCCTGGAGTACCCTAGCGAGCACAGATACGCAGTATTTT.